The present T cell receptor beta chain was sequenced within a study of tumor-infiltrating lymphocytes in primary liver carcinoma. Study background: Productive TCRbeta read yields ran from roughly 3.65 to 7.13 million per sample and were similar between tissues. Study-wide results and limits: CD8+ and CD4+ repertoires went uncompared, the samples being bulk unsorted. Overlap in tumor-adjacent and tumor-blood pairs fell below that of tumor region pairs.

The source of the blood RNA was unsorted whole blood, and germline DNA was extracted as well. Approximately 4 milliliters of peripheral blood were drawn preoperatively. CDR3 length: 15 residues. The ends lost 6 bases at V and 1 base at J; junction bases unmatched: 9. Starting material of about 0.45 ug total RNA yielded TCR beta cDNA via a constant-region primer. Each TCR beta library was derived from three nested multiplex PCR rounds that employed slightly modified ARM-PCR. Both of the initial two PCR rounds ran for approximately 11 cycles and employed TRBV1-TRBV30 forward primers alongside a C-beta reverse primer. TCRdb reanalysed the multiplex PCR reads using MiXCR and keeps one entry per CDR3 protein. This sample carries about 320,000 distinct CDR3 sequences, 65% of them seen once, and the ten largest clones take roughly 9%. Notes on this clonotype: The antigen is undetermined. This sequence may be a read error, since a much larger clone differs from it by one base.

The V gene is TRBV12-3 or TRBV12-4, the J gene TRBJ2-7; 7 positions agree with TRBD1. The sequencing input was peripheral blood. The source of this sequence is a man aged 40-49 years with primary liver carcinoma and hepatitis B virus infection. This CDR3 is CASSRPRTGSYEQYF. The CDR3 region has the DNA TGTGCCAGCAGCAGACCCAGGACAGGATCCTACGAGCAGTACTTC.